This paragraph reports one TCR beta chain. The CDR3 runs to 13 residues. The V and J ends lost 7 bases and 4 bases respectively, with 13 bases between them. CDR1 MNHEY and CDR2 SVGAGI come from the germline V gene. This sample was taken from a study of blood T cell repertoires in COVID-19. The assay was immunoSEQ multiplex PCR, and TCRdb's table has in-frame clones only and misses some. This sample has 200,000 to 250,000 clones, with 85% to 90% found just once. The chain uses TRBV6-5 and TRBJ1-1; a possible D gene is TRBD1 (5 bases). Sequenced sample: peripheral blood. The source is a woman in her sixties or seventies with acute or convalescent COVID-19. Here the CDR3 reads CASTMGGITEAFF. As DNA, the CDR3 is TGTGCCAGCACCATGGGGGGAATCACTGAAGCTTTCTTT.